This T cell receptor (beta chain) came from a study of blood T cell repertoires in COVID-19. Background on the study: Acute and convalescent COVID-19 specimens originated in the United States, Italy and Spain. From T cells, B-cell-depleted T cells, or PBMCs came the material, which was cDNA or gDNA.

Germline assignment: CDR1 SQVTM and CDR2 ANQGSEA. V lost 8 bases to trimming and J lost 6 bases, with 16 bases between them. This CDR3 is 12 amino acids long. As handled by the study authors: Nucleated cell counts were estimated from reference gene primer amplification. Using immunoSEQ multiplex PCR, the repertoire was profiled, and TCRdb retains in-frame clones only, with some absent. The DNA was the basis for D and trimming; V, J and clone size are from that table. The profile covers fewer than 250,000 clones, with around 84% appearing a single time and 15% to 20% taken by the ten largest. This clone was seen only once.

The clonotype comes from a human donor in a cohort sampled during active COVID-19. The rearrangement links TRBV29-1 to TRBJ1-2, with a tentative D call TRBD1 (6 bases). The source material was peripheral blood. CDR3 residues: CSLSGTRDGYTF. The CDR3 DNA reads TGCAGCCTGTCCGGGACAAGAGATGGCTACACCTTC. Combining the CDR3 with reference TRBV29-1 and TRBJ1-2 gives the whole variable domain SAVISQKPSRDICQRGTSLTIQCQVDSQVTMMFWYRQQPGQSLTLIATANQGSEATYESGFVIDKFPISRPNLTFSTLTVSNMSPEDSSIYLCSLSGTRDGYTFGSGTRLTVV.